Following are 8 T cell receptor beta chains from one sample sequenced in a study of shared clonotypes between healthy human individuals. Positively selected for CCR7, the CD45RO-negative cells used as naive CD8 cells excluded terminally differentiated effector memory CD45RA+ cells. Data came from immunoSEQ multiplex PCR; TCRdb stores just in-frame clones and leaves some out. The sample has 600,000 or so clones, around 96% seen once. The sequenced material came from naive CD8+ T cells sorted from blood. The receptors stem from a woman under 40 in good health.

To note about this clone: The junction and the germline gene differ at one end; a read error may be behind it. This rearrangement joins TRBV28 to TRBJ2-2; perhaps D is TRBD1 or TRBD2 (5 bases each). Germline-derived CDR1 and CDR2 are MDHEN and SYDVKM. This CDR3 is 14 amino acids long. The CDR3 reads CAGSWDGNTGELFF. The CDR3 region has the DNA TGTGCCGGCAGCTGGGACGGGAACACCGGGGAGCTGTTTTTT.

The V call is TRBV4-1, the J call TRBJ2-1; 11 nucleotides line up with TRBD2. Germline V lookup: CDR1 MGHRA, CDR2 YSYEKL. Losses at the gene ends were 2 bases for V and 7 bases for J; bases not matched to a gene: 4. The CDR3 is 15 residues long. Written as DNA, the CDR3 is TGCGCCAGCAGCCAACGGGGACTAGCGGCAAATGAGCAGTTCTTC. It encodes CASSQRGLAANEQFF.

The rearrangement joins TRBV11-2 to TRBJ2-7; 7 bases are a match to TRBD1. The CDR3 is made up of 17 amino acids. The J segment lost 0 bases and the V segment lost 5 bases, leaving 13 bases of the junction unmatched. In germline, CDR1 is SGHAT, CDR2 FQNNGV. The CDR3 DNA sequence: TGTGCCAGCAGCCGCAGGGGTGGGGACAGCCTCTCCTACGAGCAGTACTTC. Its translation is CASSRRGGDSLSYEQYF. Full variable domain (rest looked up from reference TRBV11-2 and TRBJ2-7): EAGVAQSPRYKIIEKRQSVAFWCNPISGHATLYWYQQILGQGPKLLIQFQNNGVVDDSQLPKDRFSAERLKGVDSTLKIQPAKLEDSAVYLCASSRRGGDSLSYEQYFGPGTRLTVT.

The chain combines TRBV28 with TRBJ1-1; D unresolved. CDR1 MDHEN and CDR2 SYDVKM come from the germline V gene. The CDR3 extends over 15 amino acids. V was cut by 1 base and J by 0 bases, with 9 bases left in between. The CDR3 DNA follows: TGTGCCAGCAGTTTATTTGGCATTTTGAACACTGAAGCTTTCTTT. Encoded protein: CASSLFGILNTEAFF.

The CDR3 coding sequence is TGTGCCAGCAGTGAGGCCCCGCAATACTATGGCTACACCTTC. This encodes CASSEAPQYYGYTF. The chain employs TRBV2 and TRBJ1-2; D remains unclear. Germline V gene lookup returns CDR1 SNHLY and CDR2 FYNNEI. The CDR3 loop spans 14 amino acids. The V end lost 3 bases, the J end lost 3 bases, and 11 bases lay between the germline ends.

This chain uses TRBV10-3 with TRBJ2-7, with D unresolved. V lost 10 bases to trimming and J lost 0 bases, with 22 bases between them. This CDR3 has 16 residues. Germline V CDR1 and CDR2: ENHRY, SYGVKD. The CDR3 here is CATRSTDGTSSYEQYF. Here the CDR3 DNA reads TGTGCCACCAGATCGACCGACGGAACCAGCTCCTACGAGCAGTACTTC.

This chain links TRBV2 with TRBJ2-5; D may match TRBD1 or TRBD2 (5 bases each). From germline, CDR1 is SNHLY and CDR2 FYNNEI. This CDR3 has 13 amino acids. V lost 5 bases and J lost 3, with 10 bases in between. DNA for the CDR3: TGTGCCAGCAGTAGGGACGGAGAAGAGACCCAGTACTTC. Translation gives CASSRDGEETQYF.

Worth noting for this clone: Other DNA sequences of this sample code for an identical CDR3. CDR3 amino acids: CASSLGLYEQYF. In DNA, the CDR3 is TGTGCCAGCAGCTTGGGCCTCTACGAGCAGTACTTC. This chain uses TRBV5-4 with TRBJ2-7; D gene unclear. Trimming removed 0 bases from V and 3 bases from J, with 4 bases in between. CDR3 length: 12 amino acids. Germline CDR1 reads SGHNT; CDR2 reads YYREEE (reference sequence). Combining the CDR3 with reference TRBV5-4 and TRBJ2-7 gives the whole variable domain ETGVTQSPTHLIKTRGQQVTLRCSSQSGHNTVSWYQQALGQGPQFIFQYYREEENGRGNFPPRFSGLQFPNYSSELNVNALELDDSALYLCASSLGLYEQYFGPGTRLTVT.